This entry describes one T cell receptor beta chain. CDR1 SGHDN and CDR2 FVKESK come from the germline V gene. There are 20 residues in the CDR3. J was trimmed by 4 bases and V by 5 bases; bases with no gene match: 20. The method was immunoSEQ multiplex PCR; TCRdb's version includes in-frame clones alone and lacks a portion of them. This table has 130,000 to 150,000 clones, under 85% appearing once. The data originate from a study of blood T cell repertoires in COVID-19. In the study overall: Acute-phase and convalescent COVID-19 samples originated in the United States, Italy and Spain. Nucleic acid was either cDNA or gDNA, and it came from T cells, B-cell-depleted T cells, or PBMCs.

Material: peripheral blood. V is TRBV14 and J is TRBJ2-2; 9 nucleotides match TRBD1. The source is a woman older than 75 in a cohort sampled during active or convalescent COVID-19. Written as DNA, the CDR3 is TGTGCCAGCAGCGCATTAGGACCACAGGGGGCTTCTTCGGGCACCGGGGAGCTGTTTTTT. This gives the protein CASSALGPQGASSGTGELFF.